A single sample gave rise to the 21 T cell receptor beta chains below, sequenced in a study of T cells in Graves' hyperthyroidism and ophthalmopathy. Regions amplified from RNA transcripts were the TCR beta CDR3 regions. HTBI primers were employed in a first-round RT-PCR of the TCR CDR3. TCRdb processed the multiplex PCR reads anew with MiXCR; each CDR3 protein has one entry. The repertoire holds over 400,000 distinct CDR3 sequences, about 22% seen once, with approximately 54% in the top ten. The specimen sequenced was blood. These TCRs come from a woman between 70 and 85 years old with Graves' ophthalmopathy.

This clonotype has just a few counts. Written as DNA, the CDR3 is TGTGCCAGCAGTTTTAACAGGGTGAGGAGAACTGAAGCTTTCTTT. The encoded protein is CASSFNRVRRTEAFF. The V gene is TRBV6-1, the J gene TRBJ1-1; perhaps TRBD1 as D (6 bases). The CDR3 has 15 residues. V dropped 5 bases and J dropped 5 bases, with 18 bases sitting between them. CDR1 MNHNS and CDR2 SASEGT come from the germline V gene.

The J gene is TRBJ1-3, the V gene TRBV6-5; D call uncertain. Germline V gives CDR1 MNHEY, CDR2 SVGAGI. Trimming shortened V by 2 bases and J by 0 bases, and 8 bases separated the two germline ends. The CDR3 extends over 15 amino acids. The CDR3 coding sequence is TGTGCCAGCAGTTACAAGGGCAGCTCTGGAAACACCATATATTTT. Amino acid sequence: CASSYKGSSGNTIYF.

This clonotype was recorded many times. The V gene is TRBV6-6, the J gene TRBJ2-7; 10 nucleotides align to TRBD2. This CDR3 region has 15 residues. Germline V gene sequence: CDR1 MNHNY, CDR2 SVGAGI (reference sequence). Unmatched junction bases numbered 1, after V lost 2 bases and J lost 0 bases. The CDR3, as DNA: TGTGCCAGCAGTTACGGGACTAGCGTCTCCTACGAGCAGTACTTC. Encoded protein: CASSYGTSVSYEQYF.

This rearrangement joins TRBV29-1 to TRBJ2-3; TRBD2 matches 11 bases. J was trimmed by 0 bases and V by 3 bases; bases with no gene match: 5. The CDR3 has 16 amino acids. CDR1 and CDR2 from the germline V gene are SQVTM and ANQGSEA. CDR3 nucleotide sequence: TGCAGCGTTGATGGTCTAGCGGGAGGTAGCACAGATACGCAGTATTTT. Translation: CSVDGLAGGSTDTQYF.

This clonotype came up a few times. This chain connects TRBV3-1 to TRBJ2-1; 8 nucleotides agree with TRBD2. J gave up 0 bases and V 5 bases, and 15 bases lay outside the gene matches. The germline V gene encodes CDR1 LGHDT and CDR2 YNNKEL (reference sequence). The CDR3 consists of 19 residues. The CDR3: CASSVKGTRVISSYNEQFF. The CDR3 nucleotides are TGTGCCAGCAGCGTGAAAGGGACTAGAGTAATCAGCTCCTACAATGAGCAGTTCTTC.

The chain recombines TRBV3-1 with TRBJ2-1; TRBD2 aligns across 13 bases. This CDR3 spans 16 amino acids. The V and J ends lost 6 bases and 2 bases, in that order; junction bases with no gene match: 4. Per germline, CDR1 LGHDT and CDR2 YNNKEL (reference sequence). This chain's CDR3 is CASRMGLAGPYNEQFF. CDR3 sequence (DNA): TGTGCCAGCAGGATGGGACTAGCGGGGCCCTACAATGAGCAGTTCTTC.

The rearrangement uses TRBV30 and TRBJ1-4; the D gene is possibly TRBD1 (6 bases). CDR1 is GTSNPN and CDR2 is SVGIG in the germline V gene (reference sequence). The CDR3 spans 15 residues. V was pared by 0 bases and J by 5 bases, with 13 bases between. DNA of the CDR3: TGTGCCTGGAGTGTACAGGGATACCAGAATGAAAAACTGTTTTTT. Its protein is CAWSVQGYQNEKLFF. Using reference TRBV30 and TRBJ1-4 for the parts outside the CDR3, the full variable domain is SQTIHQWPATLVQPVGSPLSLECTVEGTSNPNLYWYRQAAGRGLQLLFYSVGIGQISSEVPQNLSASRPQDRQFILSSKKLLLSDSGFYLCAWSVQGYQNEKLFFGSGTQLSVL.

J is TRBJ1-2 and V is TRBV3-1; perhaps TRBD1 as D (5 bases). V dropped 5 bases and J dropped 10 bases, with 20 bases sitting between them. The CDR3 has 14 amino acids. Germline CDR1 is LGHDT and CDR2 is YNNKEL (reference sequence). The CDR3 reads CASSKGTELLDYTF. The CDR3, as DNA: TGTGCCAGCAGCAAAGGGACTGAACTCTTGGACTACACCTTC.

This chain links TRBV12-3 or TRBV12-4 with TRBJ2-1; D is perhaps TRBD2 (5 bases). There are 15 residues in the CDR3. Trimming cost V 5 bases and J 0 bases, with 11 bases left between them. CDR3 DNA sequence: TGTGCCAGCAGTAAGGCGGGCCTCTCCTACAATGAGCAGTTCTTC. Translated, it gives CASSKAGLSYNEQFF.

The rearrangement joins TRBV6-5 to TRBJ1-6, with D unresolved. V lost 2 bases and J 4 bases, leaving 9 bases between the germline ends. Germline V CDR1 and CDR2: MNHEY, SVGAGI. The CDR3 sequence is 15 residues long. The DNA of the CDR3 is TGTGCCAGCAGTTACCTAGCAGCTTATAATTCACCCCTCCACTTT. Protein: CASSYLAAYNSPLHF.

This clonotype turned up a few times. The rearrangement links TRBV11-3 to TRBJ2-5; 11 bases agree with TRBD2. Germline CDR1 and CDR2: SGHNT and YENEEA. V shed 5 bases, J shed 1 base, and the junction held 3 bases outside the gene matches. CDR3 size: 15 residues. The CDR3 DNA sequence: TGTGCCAGCAGCCCCGGGACTAGCGGCCAAGAGACCCAGTACTTC. This gives the protein CASSPGTSGQETQYF.

The chain carries TRBV30 and TRBJ1-1, with 8 bases that match TRBD1. Germline CDR1 and CDR2: GTSNPN and SVGIG (reference sequence). The CDR3 spans 12 residues. CDR3 residues: CTSSGQDTEAFF. The CDR3 nucleotides read TGTACCTCATCGGGACAGGACACTGAAGCTTTCTTT.

This clonotype has a handful of counts. The chain joins TRBV5-1 to TRBJ2-5; 7 bases align to TRBD1. J gave up 5 bases and V 5 bases, and 12 bases lay outside the gene matches. Germline V gives CDR1 SGHRS, CDR2 YFSETQ. The CDR3 consists of 15 residues. This chain's CDR3 is CASRTHRQGGETQYF. DNA of the CDR3: TGCGCCAGCAGAACTCATCGACAGGGTGGGGAGACCCAGTACTTC.

Only a few counts were recorded for this clonotype. The V and J genes are TRBV7-2 and TRBJ1-3; a possible D gene is TRBD1 (5 bases). The CDR3 sequence is 16 residues long. Germline V gene sequence: CDR1 SGHTA, CDR2 FQGNSA. The germline V and J ends were trimmed by 1 base and 1 base, with 11 bases remaining between them. CDR3 protein: CASSLGGGSSGNTIYF. CDR3 DNA: TGTGCCAGCAGCTTAGGGGGCGGCTCTTCTGGAAACACCATATATTTT.

This clonotype was detected only a few times. This chain connects TRBV6-1 to TRBJ1-6, with a weak D call TRBD1 (5 bases). This CDR3 spans 12 amino acids. Trimming took 5 bases from V and 14 from J, leaving 13 bases between them. CDR1 MNHNS and CDR2 SASEGT come from the germline V gene. CDR3 sequence (DNA): TGTGCCAGCAGTTACGCGCAGGGTTCCCTCCACTTT. This translates into CASSYAQGSLHF.

The V gene is TRBV6-1, the J gene TRBJ2-7; TRBD1 agrees at 8 bases. The CDR3 has 16 amino acids. V was pared by 6 bases and J by 5 bases, with 15 bases of the junction left unmatched. CDR1 is MNHNS and CDR2 is SASEGT in the germline V gene. CDR3 loop: CASSSPRGQGQDEQYF. The DNA for the CDR3 is TGTGCCAGCAGCTCCCCGCGAGGACAGGGTCAAGACGAGCAGTACTTC.

This clonotype came up many times. This chain connects TRBV28 to TRBJ2-7; a possible D gene is TRBD2 (5 bases). Germline loops: CDR1 MDHEN, CDR2 SYDVKM. The V gene lost 5 bases and the J gene lost 1 base, with 9 bases spanning the gap. The CDR3 runs 13 residues. In DNA, the CDR3 is TGTGCCAGCAGTGGAGGCATTTCCTACGAGCAGTACTTC. As protein: CASSGGISYEQYF.

The gene calls are TRBV20-1 and TRBJ2-6; D unresolved. The germline CDR1 and CDR2 sequences are DFQATT and SNEGSKA (reference sequence). V was clipped by 0 bases and J by 0 bases, with 15 bases between them. This CDR3 comprises 18 residues. The CDR3 nucleotides are TGCAGTGCTAGAGATTCCCAGCGAACTTTCTCTGGGGCCAACGTCCTGACTTTC. It yields the protein CSARDSQRTFSGANVLTF.

V gene TRBV3-1 combines with J gene TRBJ2-2; a possible D gene is TRBD2 (5 bases). The germline V gene encodes CDR1 LGHDT and CDR2 YNNKEL (reference sequence). Trimming removed 5 bases from V and 7 bases from J, with 11 bases in between. The CDR3 has 13 amino acids. The CDR3 DNA reads as TGTGCCAGCAGCAACGAGGGTCACGGGGAGCTGTTTTTT. It translates to CASSNEGHGELFF.

The chain recombines TRBV6-9 with TRBJ1-1; D call uncertain. CDR3 length: 14 amino acids. Per the germline V gene, CDR1 is MNHGY and CDR2 is SVAAGI. Trimming removed 4 bases at V and 3 bases at J, with 12 bases between. The CDR3 region is CASSWRGTDTEAFF. As DNA, the CDR3 is TGTGCCAGCAGTTGGCGGGGAACGGACACTGAAGCTTTCTTT.

The chain is built from TRBV20-1 and TRBJ2-7; 8 nucleotides match TRBD1. Unmatched junction bases numbered 19, after V lost 0 bases and J lost 0 bases. The CDR3 spans 20 residues. Germline CDR1 and CDR2: DFQATT and SNEGSKA (reference sequence). The CDR3 loop reads CSARDLGDRGLQEHSYEQYF. The CDR3 nucleotides read TGCAGTGCTAGAGATCTCGGCGACAGGGGCCTCCAGGAGCACTCCTACGAGCAGTACTTC.